This T cell receptor (beta chain) emerged from a study of CD8 T cells in ankylosing spondylitis. TCRdb ran MiXCR on the 5' RACE reads and lists one entry per CDR3 protein. The profile shows 100,000 to 150,000 distinct CDR3 sequences, over 10% of them singletons. CDR3 length equals 14 residues. Germline values: CDR1 SGHRS, CDR2 YFSETQ. With V trimmed by 4 bases and J by 3 bases, 3 bases remained unmatched. The chain carries TRBV5-1 and TRBJ2-1; TRBD2 matches 8 bases. This TCR derives from a female donor with ankylosing spondylitis or in good health (not recorded which). The sample comprised blood, either unsorted or a sorted T cell fraction (not recorded which). Here the CDR3 DNA reads TGCGCCAGCAGCGCGGGGGGCTTCTACAATGAGCAGTTCTTC. This gives the protein CASSAGGFYNEQFF.